Listed below are T cell receptor beta chains from one sample, sequenced in a study of blood T cell repertoires in COVID-19. Produced via immunoSEQ multiplex PCR; TCRdb's table is partial and in-frame only. The sample lists 90,000 to 150,000 clones, 65% to 80% occurring once. Source material: peripheral blood. The origin of the receptors is a man aged 45-60 years with acute or convalescent COVID-19. The CDR3 runs from the conserved cysteine through the conserved F or W. The D gene is left open where the match is weak. The size entry is marked missing in some rows and otherwise reads once, few, many or a size class.

d_gene	v_gene	j_gene	abundance	CDR3aa	CDR3nt
.	TRBV11-2	TRBJ2-1	.	CASRSRSSYNEQFF	TGTGCCAGCAGGTCTAGGAGCTCCTACAATGAGCAGTTCTTC
.	TRBV7-2	TRBJ1-5	.	CASSLVWGLDQPQHF	TGTGCCAGCAGCTTAGTATGGGGCCTGGATCAGCCCCAGCATTTT
TRBD1	TRBV7-8	TRBJ1-2	.	CASSLAGGQLNYGYTF	TGTGCCAGCAGCTTAGCGGGGGGACAGCTTAACTATGGCTACACCTTC
TRBD2	TRBV5-1	TRBJ2-2	.	CASSLDSGLDTGELFF	TGCGCCAGCAGCTTGGATTCGGGACTAGACACCGGGGAGCTGTTTTTT
TRBD2	TRBV5-1	TRBJ2-7	few	CASSFRTSGRRVYEQYF	TGCGCCAGCAGTTTCCGGACTAGCGGGAGGCGGGTATACGAGCAGTACTTC
TRBD2	TRBV25-1	TRBJ2-7	.	CASSETGTSGRLYF	TGTGCCAGCAGTGAAACCGGGACTAGCGGGAGGTTGTACTTC
TRBD1	TRBV5-4	TRBJ2-3	.	CASSPGQGATDTQYF	TGTGCCAGCAGCCCCGGACAGGGGGCGACAGATACGCAGTATTTT
TRBD2	TRBV15	TRBJ2-5	.	CATSRERVAGPGTQYF	TGTGCCACCAGCAGAGAAAGGGTAGCGGGGCCAGGGACCCAGTACTTC
.	TRBV21-1	TRBJ2-7	.	CASTLASTGSSYEQYF	TGTGCCAGTACTCTTGCTTCGACAGGGAGCTCCTACGAGCAGTACTTC
.	TRBV5-5	TRBJ1-6	.	CASSFFLSEDGYNSPLHF	TGTGCCAGCAGCTTTTTCTTATCGGAGGATGGTTATAATTCACCCCTCCACTTT
.	TRBV4-2	TRBJ2-3	.	CASSQGPRASGTGFRTDTQYF	TGTGCCAGCAGCCAAGGCCCTAGGGCTAGCGGGACAGGTTTCCGCACAGATACGCAGTATTTT
.	TRBV28	TRBJ1-5	.	CASSPETDQPQHF	TGTGCCAGCAGTCCAGAGACTGATCAGCCCCAGCATTTT
TRBD1	TRBV27	TRBJ2-1	.	CASSQPTGKVDEQFF	TGTGCCAGCAGTCAACCGACAGGGAAGGTTGATGAGCAGTTCTTC
TRBD1	TRBV14	TRBJ2-5	.	CASSHNTGGVGQETQYF	TGTGCCAGCAGCCATAACACAGGGGGCGTTGGTCAAGAGACCCAGTACTTC
.	TRBV19	TRBJ1-2	.	CASSIVEGRGGYTF	TGTGCCAGTAGTATAGTGGAGGGGCGAGGTGGCTACACCTTC
.	TRBV4-1	TRBJ1-4	.	CASSQSQGPTNEKLFF	TGCGCCAGCAGCCAATCTCAGGGGCCAACTAATGAAAAACTGTTTTTT
.	TRBV19	TRBJ2-5	.	CASSPRDIQETQYF	TGTGCCAGTAGTCCCCGGGACATACAAGAGACCCAGTACTTC
.	TRBV2	TRBJ1-6	few	CASSVGAKNSPLHF	TGTGCCAGCAGTGTAGGGGCGAAAAATTCACCCCTCCACTTT
TRBD1	TRBV4-2	TRBJ1-1	.	CASSQRPGQGLAEAFF	TGTGCCAGCAGCCAAAGACCGGGACAGGGTTTAGCTGAAGCTTTCTTT
TRBD1	TRBV7-9	TRBJ1-2	.	CASSLEAGGRGYTF	TGTGCCAGCAGCTTAGAAGCAGGGGGCAGGGGCTACACCTTC
.	TRBV21-1	TRBJ2-7	.	CASSTQPLSQDEQYF	TGTGCCAGCAGCACCCAACCACTGTCCCAGGACGAGCAGTACTTC
TRBD2	TRBV5-1	TRBJ2-5	.	CASSPGLAGEETQYF	TGCGCCAGCAGCCCGGGACTAGCGGGGGAAGAGACCCAGTACTTC
.	TRBV28	TRBJ1-5	.	CASSSTDQPQHF	TGTGCCAGCAGTTCGACAGATCAGCCCCAGCATTTT
.	TRBV19	TRBJ2-5	.	CASSVAGIQETQYF	TGTGCCAGTAGTGTGGCGGGTATCCAAGAGACCCAGTACTTC
.	TRBV5-6	TRBJ1-1	.	CASSGGYFMSNTEAFF	TGTGCCAGCAGCGGGGGCTATTTTATGTCGAACACTGAAGCTTTCTTT
TRBD1	TRBV19	TRBJ1-1	.	CASSIQGAITEAFF	TGTGCCAGTAGTATCCAGGGGGCGATCACTGAAGCTTTCTTT
.	TRBV19	TRBJ1-2	.	CASTTTEGLYGYTF	TGTGCCAGTACCACCACTGAGGGCCTCTATGGCTACACCTTC
TRBD1	TRBV5-4	TRBJ1-2	.	CASSLENRGEGYTF	TGTGCCAGCAGCTTAGAGAACAGGGGGGAGGGCTACACCTTC
.	TRBV2	TRBJ1-1	.	CAISLEGRTEAFF	TGTGCGATCTCCTTGGAGGGGAGGACTGAAGCTTTCTTT
TRBD1	TRBV18	TRBJ2-3	once	CASSPDLTGGEDTQYF	TGTGCCAGCTCACCAGACTTGACAGGGGGCGAAGATACGCAGTATTTT
TRBD2	TRBV3-1/TRBV3-2	TRBJ2-7	.	CASSQDVSGGHEQYF	TGTGCCAGCAGCCAAGATGTAAGCGGGGGTCACGAGCAGTACTTC
.	TRBV28	TRBJ1-2	.	CASSLAGPRGNYGYTF	TGTGCCAGCAGTTTGGCGGGCCCTCGGGGTAACTATGGCTACACCTTC
TRBD1	TRBV2	TRBJ1-2	.	CASSEKTGWFDGYTF	TGTGCCAGCAGTGAAAAGACAGGGTGGTTTGATGGCTACACCTTC
TRBD2	TRBV15	TRBJ2-1	.	CATSLRLADAYNEQFF	TGTGCCACCAGCCTTAGACTAGCAGATGCGTACAATGAGCAGTTCTTC
TRBD1	TRBV5-1	TRBJ1-1	.	CASSLGQGMNTEAFF	TGCGCCAGCAGCTTGGGACAGGGTATGAACACTGAAGCTTTCTTT
.	TRBV27	TRBJ2-7	few	CASSLGRGYNEQYF	TGTGCCAGCAGTTTAGGAAGGGGTTATAACGAGCAGTACTTC
.	TRBV28	TRBJ1-1	.	CASRYRKNTEAFF	TGTGCCAGCAGATACAGGAAGAACACTGAAGCTTTCTTT
.	TRBV7-8	TRBJ1-2	.	CASSYRENYGYTF	TGTGCCAGCAGCTACAGGGAGAACTATGGCTACACCTTC
TRBD1	TRBV6-5	TRBJ1-6	once	CASKGQVLESPLHF	TGTGCCAGCAAAGGACAGGTGCTCGAATCACCCCTCCACTTT
.	TRBV29-1	TRBJ2-5	once	CSGEREETQYF	TGCAGCGGAGAGAGGGAAGAGACCCAGTACTTC
.	TRBV25-1	TRBJ1-6	.	CASREGSYNSPLHF	TGTGCCAGCAGGGAGGGCTCCTATAATTCACCCCTCCACTTT
.	TRBV11-2	TRBJ2-5	.	CASSLGRGTGLETQYF	TGTGCCAGCAGCTTAGGACGGGGGACTGGCCTGGAGACCCAGTACTTC
.	TRBV30	TRBJ1-2	.	CASFRDGRYYGYTF	TGTGCCTCGTTCCGGGACGGGAGATACTATGGCTACACCTTC
.	TRBV7-8	TRBJ1-6	.	CASSLGDLRNSPLHF	TGTGCCAGCAGCTTAGGTGATCTCAGAAATTCACCCCTCCACTTT
.	TRBV7-8	TRBJ2-1	.	CASRFLARNEQFF	TGTGCCAGCAGATTTTTAGCTCGAAACGAGCAGTTCTTC
TRBD1	TRBV4-1	TRBJ2-1	.	CASSQETGTGYNEQFF	TGCGCCAGCAGCCAAGAAACCGGGACAGGTTACAATGAGCAGTTCTTC
TRBD2	TRBV2	TRBJ2-1	.	CASGRLAGPYNEQFF	TGTGCCAGCGGGCGACTAGCGGGCCCCTACAATGAGCAGTTCTTC
TRBD2	TRBV24-1	TRBJ2-5	.	CATSAGTSGGDERYF	TGTGCCACCAGTGCTGGGACTAGCGGGGGGGACGAAAGGTACTTC
.	TRBV12-3/TRBV12-4	TRBJ1-2	.	CASRKQELYGYTF	TGTGCCAGCAGAAAACAGGAGCTCTATGGCTACACCTTC
.	TRBV10-2	TRBJ2-7	.	CASSESWGPYEQYF	TGCGCCAGCAGTGAGTCGTGGGGGCCATACGAGCAGTACTTC
TRBD1	TRBV23-1	TRBJ1-2	few	CASSQRQGEWYGYTF	TGCGCCAGCAGTCAGAGACAGGGGGAGTGGTATGGCTACACCTTC
.	TRBV5-1	TRBJ2-2	.	CASSFGGELFF	TGCGCCAGCAGCTTCGGCGGGGAGCTGTTTTTT
.	TRBV5-1	TRBJ2-7	.	CASSFGVGGYEQYF	TGCGCCAGCAGCTTTGGTGTAGGGGGCTACGAGCAGTACTTC
.	TRBV11-2	TRBJ1-2	once	CASSFSLGGLDGYTF	TGTGCCAGCAGCTTTTCCCTAGGCGGTCTGGATGGCTACACCTTC
.	TRBV5-1	TRBJ2-7	.	CASSLDDTDYEQYF	TGCGCCAGCAGCTTGGACGACACCGACTACGAGCAGTACTTC